This T cell receptor (beta chain) was observed in a study of regulatory dendritic cells for organ transplantation. Whole-study results and caveats: The most alloreactive TCR clonotypes were found in resting memory CD8+ cells. Regulatory dendritic cells appeared to expand memory CD8+ clones less than mature ones. Memory T cells were less diverse than naive, with memory CD8+ most oligoclonal.

Libraries were prepared by immunoSEQ multiplex PCR; TCRdb keeps only in-frame clonotypes and omits some of them. The sample holds under 30,000 clones; around 79% are singletons and the top ten take around 2.2%. Germline lookup yields CDR1 SGHTA and CDR2 FQGNSA. V lost 6 bases, J lost 0 bases, and 20 bases lay in between. The CDR3 runs 17 residues. FACS sorted CD4+ or CD8+ T cells into CD45RA+ naive and CD45RO+ memory. This clone is labeled medium-sized. Its matching antigen is unknown. The receptor comes from a human donor in good health. The source material was memory CD4+ T cells from blood. Subset in this sample: CD45RO+ memory T cells. The chain joins TRBV7-2 to TRBJ1-1, with D tentatively TRBD1 (6 bases). CDR3 in DNA: TGTGCCAGCAGGGCCCCGGGGGCGGTAGCAATGAACACTGAAGCTTTCTTT. Translation: CASRAPGAVAMNTEAFF.